The next 29 T cell receptor beta chains were all read from a single sample in a study of cytomegalovirus exposure and HLA in healthy donors. The PCR contained 60 Vbeta and 13 Jbeta primers. Profiling relied on immunoSEQ multiplex PCR, and the TCRdb table lists in-frame clones only, not all of them. The data hold about 160,000 clones, with over 70% observed a single time. The sequenced sample consisted of PBMCs. The origin of the receptors is a woman in her late teens or twenties in good health and CMV-seronegative.

The chain recombines TRBV5-6 with TRBJ1-6; a weak D match, TRBD1 (5 bases). CDR1 SGHDT and CDR2 YYEEEE come from the germline V gene. V gave up 5 bases and J gave up 7 bases, with 13 bases separating them. The CDR3 covers 14 residues. CDR3 residues: CASSRGLTNSPLHF. The CDR3 region has the DNA TGTGCCAGCAGTCGGGGACTGACGAATTCACCCCTCCACTTT.

This chain links TRBV28 with TRBJ1-2; 7 bases align to TRBD1. With V trimmed by 7 bases and J by 8 bases, 10 bases remained unmatched. Germline loops: CDR1 MDHEN, CDR2 SYDVKM. This CDR3 comprises 13 residues. The CDR3 here is CASNPTGRGGYTF. In nucleotides, the CDR3 is TGTGCCAGCAACCCGACAGGGCGCGGGGGCTACACCTTC.

The CDR3 here is CASSGTVSRGYTF. The CDR3 region has the DNA TGTGCCAGCAGTGGAACAGTGTCTCGTGGCTACACCTTC. The chain uses TRBV6-1 and TRBJ1-2; D is unclear. The CDR3 is 13 residues long. Trimming pared 4 bases from V and 7 bases from J, leaving 13 bases between. CDR1 MNHNS and CDR2 SASEGT come from the germline V gene.

The V call is TRBV28, the J call TRBJ2-7; perhaps TRBD1 as D (7 bases). The V end was cut by 5 bases, the J end by 0 bases, with 14 bases between. The CDR3 consists of 15 residues. Germline V gene sequence: CDR1 MDHEN, CDR2 SYDVKM. For the CDR3, the DNA is TGTGCCAGCAGTCCAGGGGGACTTAGCTCCTACGAGCAGTACTTC. This gives the protein CASSPGGLSSYEQYF.

The chain combines TRBV29-1 with TRBJ2-7; D gene unclear. Germline-derived CDR1 and CDR2 are SQVTM and ANQGSEA. Trimming shortened V by 4 bases and J by 2 bases, and 12 bases separated the two germline ends. This CDR3 comprises 13 residues. This CDR3 is CSVVVYEPYEQYF. The CDR3 DNA reads TGCAGCGTTGTAGTGTATGAACCCTACGAGCAGTACTTC.

Points on this clone: Other DNA sequences in this sample translate to the same CDR3. J is TRBJ1-2 and V is TRBV29-1; perhaps TRBD1 as D (5 bases). V gave up 3 bases and J gave up 4 bases, with 9 bases separating them. The CDR3 contains 12 residues. Germline CDR1 and CDR2: SQVTM and ANQGSEA. CDR3 protein: CSVDQGLYGYTF. In nucleotides, the CDR3 is TGCAGCGTTGATCAGGGTCTCTATGGCTACACCTTC.

V is TRBV6-1 and J is TRBJ1-5; D not resolved. The CDR3 contains 15 residues. Per the germline V gene, CDR1 is MNHNS and CDR2 is SASEGT. V lost 5 bases and J 0 bases, leaving 11 bases between the germline ends. This CDR3 is CASSLSSGSNQPQHF. The CDR3 region has the DNA TGTGCCAGCAGTTTAAGCTCTGGTAGCAATCAGCCCCAGCATTTT.

The rearrangement links TRBV7-2 to TRBJ1-1, with a possible D match to TRBD1 (6 bases). Trimming pared 6 bases from V and 5 bases from J, leaving 16 bases between. This CDR3 contains 14 residues. Germline V gene lookup returns CDR1 SGHTA and CDR2 FQGNSA. The chain's CDR3 is CASSVIRGSTEAFF. The CDR3 DNA reads TGTGCCAGCAGTGTAATTAGGGGGAGTACTGAAGCTTTCTTT.

V gene TRBV28 combines with J gene TRBJ2-7; 7 nucleotides line up with TRBD1. CDR1 and CDR2 from the germline V gene are MDHEN and SYDVKM. Trimming cost V 3 bases and J 4 bases; bases outside gene matches: 3. The CDR3 runs to 13 residues. For the CDR3, the DNA is TGTGCCAGCAGTTTGGACAGGAGGTACGAGCAGTACTTC. It is translated as CASSLDRRYEQYF.

This sequence joins TRBV21-1 and TRBJ1-5; TRBD1 is the table's D call and was not checked against the DNA. TRBV21-1 is recorded as a pseudogene. The CDR3 is 18 amino acids. CDR3 region: CASSKDRTGNRSNQPQHF. DNA of the CDR3: TGTGCCAGCAGCAAAGACCGGACAGGGAACCGTAGCAATCAGCCCCAGCATTTT.

V usage is TRBV6-5 and J usage is TRBJ2-7, with a tentative D call TRBD1 (5 bases). V shed 2 bases and J shed 3 bases, with 17 bases lying between them. The CDR3 is 16 residues long. Germline assignment: CDR1 MNHEY and CDR2 SVGAGI. As DNA, the CDR3 is TGTGCCAGCAGTTACGGCCTCTGGGGCAGCAACTACGAGCAGTACTTC. This gives the protein CASSYGLWGSNYEQYF.

This clone was observed a handful of times. The V gene is TRBV19, the J gene TRBJ1-5; perhaps TRBD1 as D (6 bases). Germline loops: CDR1 LNHDA, CDR2 SQIVND (reference sequence). V lost 5 bases and J 0 bases, leaving 11 bases between the germline ends. The CDR3 spans 15 residues. In DNA, the CDR3 is TGTGCCAGTAGTTCCTACAGGGATAGCAATCAGCCCCAGCATTTT. This encodes CASSSYRDSNQPQHF.

The genes are TRBV2 and TRBJ2-7, with D perhaps TRBD1 (6 bases). V was shortened by 8 bases and J by 4 bases, with 12 bases between the two germline ends. Per germline, CDR1 SNHLY and CDR2 FYNNEI. This CDR3 comprises 12 residues. CDR3 loop: CASHRDRYEQYF. The CDR3 coding sequence is TGTGCCAGCCACAGGGATCGATACGAGCAGTACTTC.

The chain couples TRBV9 to TRBJ2-1; 8 positions match TRBD1. V was pared by 0 bases and J by 7 bases, with 9 bases of the junction left unmatched. Germline V CDR1 and CDR2: SGDLS, YYNGEE. The CDR3 spans 16 residues. CDR3 bases: TGTGCCAGCAGCGTAGTTGCAGGGGGCGCGGGGAATGAGCAGTTCTTC. Translating gives CASSVVAGGAGNEQFF.

CDR3 in DNA: TGTGCCAGCAGCTTAGAAGGAGCGGGACCCACCACAGATACGCAGTATTTT. Translating it yields CASSLEGAGPTTDTQYF. This chain uses TRBV7-8 with TRBJ2-3; 7 bases are a match to TRBD2. The germline gives CDR1 SGHVS, CDR2 FQNEAQ. V lost 1 base and J lost 2; bases outside the gene matches: 9. The CDR3 runs 17 residues.

The V gene is TRBV7-8, the J gene TRBJ1-1; no definite D call. The V gene's germline CDR1 is SGHVS and CDR2 FQNEAQ. V was shortened by 5 bases and J by 4 bases, with 14 bases between the two germline ends. This CDR3 is built from 14 residues. CDR3 residues: CASSPLSRGTEAFF. CDR3 nucleotides: TGTGCCAGCAGCCCTTTGTCCCGGGGCACTGAAGCTTTCTTT.

This chain joins TRBV7-9 and TRBJ2-5; D ambiguous. V was cut by 4 bases and J by 5 bases, with 5 bases left in between. CDR3 length: 11 amino acids. Looked up from germline, CDR1 is SEHNR and CDR2 is FQNEAQ (reference sequence). The CDR3 is CASSSLETQYF. The CDR3 DNA sequence: TGTGCCAGCAGCTCTCTTGAGACCCAGTACTTC.

The table lists this clone with a count of one. Mismatch with germline at one junction end may stem from a read error. The rearrangement joins TRBV7-2 to TRBJ2-4; tentative D call: TRBD2 (6 bases). CDR1 and CDR2 (germline): SGHTA, FQGNSA. CDR3 size: 17 residues. The CDR3 spells CASSLASLGGRKNSQYF. CDR3 DNA sequence: TGTGCCAGCAGCTTAGCTTCCCTGGGGGGTAGGAAAAACAGTCAGTACTTC.

This chain links TRBV5-5 with TRBJ1-5; D is ambiguous. Germline values: CDR1 SGHKS, CDR2 YYEKEE (reference sequence). Trimming stripped 4 bases from V and 4 bases from J, with 12 bases between. This CDR3 is built from 14 residues. CDR3 nucleotide sequence: TGTGCCAGCAGCGCCGAGACTGGGAATCAGCCCCAGCATTTT. Its protein product is CASSAETGNQPQHF.

The chain recombines TRBV7-9 with TRBJ1-1, with a tentative D call TRBD1 (6 bases). Germline V gives CDR1 SEHNR, CDR2 FQNEAQ (reference sequence). V was pared by 4 bases and J by 2 bases, with 14 bases between. This CDR3 is built from 15 residues. The CDR3 is CASSSPGALNTEAFF. As DNA, the CDR3 is TGTGCCAGCAGCTCCCCAGGGGCTCTAAACACTGAAGCTTTCTTT.

The chain joins TRBV6-5 to TRBJ2-5, with 9 bases fitting TRBD1. The J call is doubtful: the DNA matches TRBJ2-7 better. The V gene's germline CDR1 is MNHEY and CDR2 SVGAGI. The CDR3 extends over 12 amino acids. CDR3 in DNA: TGTGCCATCGGACAGGGGTCCTACGAGCAGTACTTC. The encoded protein is CAIGQGSYEQYF.

CDR3 DNA: TGTGCCAGCAGTGAATCTGGAGAAGTTGAAAAACTGTTTTTT. Its protein product is CASSESGEVEKLFF. The chain uses TRBV25-1 and TRBJ1-4; D uncertain. CDR3 length: 14 amino acids. Germline loops: CDR1 MGHDK, CDR2 SYGVNS. Trimming took 1 base from V and 7 from J, leaving 10 bases between them.

V gene TRBV29-1 combines with J gene TRBJ1-3, with D perhaps matching TRBD1 (6 bases). The V end was cut by 0 bases, the J end by 2 bases, with 17 bases between. The CDR3 contains 17 residues. CDR1 and CDR2 from the germline V gene are SQVTM and ANQGSEA. Here the CDR3 reads CSVEDGGRAAAGNTIYF. DNA for the CDR3: TGCAGCGTTGAAGATGGGGGCCGAGCAGCGGCTGGAAACACCATATATTTT.

V gene TRBV23-1 combines with J gene TRBJ1-5; weak D call: TRBD1 (6 bases). TRBV23-1 falls under the ORF class, with uncertain function. Deletions cut 0 bases from V and 2 bases from J, with 14 bases between. There are 17 residues in the CDR3. CDR3 sequence reads: CASSQSERGAGNQPQHF. In DNA form, the CDR3 reads TGCGCCAGCAGTCAATCGGAGCGGGGGGCCGGCAATCAGCCCCAGCATTTT.

The gene calls are TRBV5-1 and TRBJ1-1; TRBD1 matches at 8 bases. CDR1 and CDR2 from the germline V gene are SGHRS and YFSETQ. This CDR3 comprises 16 residues. V shed 4 bases, J shed 5 bases, and the junction held 13 bases outside the gene matches. The CDR3, as DNA: TGCGCCAGCAGCAAGAATCCCGGACAGGGAGGGACTGAAGCTTTCTTT. Its protein is CASSKNPGQGGTEAFF.

The V gene is TRBV5-4, the J gene TRBJ2-3; 7 positions agree with TRBD1. The CDR3 has 15 amino acids. The junction had 6 bases not matched to a gene; V was cut back by 4 bases and J by 1 base. Germline V lookup: CDR1 SGHNT, CDR2 YYREEE (reference sequence). CDR3 protein: CASSHRGRGTDTQYF. DNA of the CDR3: TGTGCCAGCAGCCACAGGGGTAGGGGCACAGATACGCAGTATTTT.

The rearrangement joins TRBV5-1 to TRBJ1-4; no clear D. Deletions cut 4 bases from V and 4 bases from J, with 17 bases between. This CDR3 spans 16 amino acids. Germline lookup yields CDR1 SGHRS and CDR2 YFSETQ. CDR3 amino acids: CASSAPTGMVNEKLFF. CDR3 DNA: TGCGCCAGCAGCGCCCCGACGGGTATGGTTAATGAAAAACTGTTTTTT.

The chain uses TRBV7-9 and TRBJ2-7; 10 nucleotides line up with TRBD2. The CDR3 sequence is 18 residues long. The ends lost 2 bases at V and 1 base at J; junction bases unmatched: 11. The V gene's germline CDR1 is SEHNR and CDR2 FQNEAQ (reference sequence). This chain's CDR3 is CASSLPSAQTSGSYEQYF. The CDR3 DNA follows: TGTGCCAGCAGCTTACCGTCAGCCCAGACTAGCGGGTCCTACGAGCAGTACTTC.

The rearrangement uses TRBV11-2 and TRBJ2-7; D remains ambiguous. V was shortened by 2 bases and J by 6 bases, with 14 bases between the two germline ends. CDR3 length: 14 amino acids. Germline CDR1 and CDR2: SGHAT and FQNNGV. The CDR3 reads CASSLSRGLSEQYF. CDR3 DNA sequence: TGTGCCAGCAGCTTAAGTCGCGGCTTATCCGAGCAGTACTTC.